This T cell receptor beta chain is from a study of HIV-infected children after antiretroviral therapy interruption (dated by TCRdb to between 2018 and 2021). A note on the overall study: All eight included children had a CD4+ count above 500 and a viral load below 50 copies/ml, with four on planned treatment interruption and four on continuous treatment. Alongside thymic output measurements, TCR repertoires of children on planned treatment interruption were compared with TCR repertoires of children on continuous antiretroviral treatment. In the continuous-treatment arm, samples from corresponding weeks 0, 48 and 150 were analyzed. The interruption group had a median age of around 9.6 years, compared with 7 to 8 years in the continuous treatment group. Most participating children had recorded exposure to EBV and CMV. In the interruption arm, samples were obtained at week 0, week 12, end of interruption (week 24 or 48), and about 3 years after study end. Study-wide findings and limitations: The low number of patients is regarded as a limitation, and the data should be interpreted with caution. The sorted CD45RA+ naive cells might contain minor non-naive CD45RA+ populations, such as EMRA or stem memory cells. An increase in the naive CD4+ Gini coefficient was observed by the end of treatment interruption, suggesting clonal expansion, and a return to baseline was observed by 3 years. In naive CD4+ repertoires of PTI patients, CDR3 sharing between time points fell after interruption began; many sequences were shared between end of interruption and 3 years later.

The library came from 3' RACE. TCR libraries were generated from RNA by a 3' RACE protocol incorporating unique molecular identifiers so that PCR amplification bias could be corrected. Up to 12 amplicon libraries were pooled and sequenced on an Illumina MiSeq with v2 2x250 paired-end chemistry. The source study handled its data this way. Reads were processed with Decombinator to assign V and J genes and CDR3, with barcode-based error and PCR bias correction. Before the Gini coefficient was calculated with the R ineq package, repertoires were subsampled to the same depth. CDR3 similarity was assessed with GLIPH, Hamming distance and a shared triplet metric. The raw public reads went through TCRdb reprocessing: fastp at Q25, MiXCR clone calling, in-frame beta chains kept. Each entry merges the rows of one CDR3 protein and shows their most common DNA and genes. The V and J calls and clone size are TCRdb's, not the authors'. This sample comprises about 89,000 distinct CDR3 sequences, about 7% of them detected only once. The ten largest clones add up to approximately 1.2% of the sample.

Points on this clonotype: Its specific antigen is unknown. Base-call qualities are not available, and no considerably larger clone is one nucleotide away.

This specimen's treatment or condition label, per the study, means: PENTA 11 planned treatment interruption arm or continuous ART arm. Participants were children from the United Kingdom aged 2 to 15 years who had received at least three-drug ART for at least 24 weeks. Cryopreserved PBMCs containing at least 5 million viable cells were needed, and four candidate patients were excluded because their viable PBMC yield was low. Using a FACSAria III cell sorter, naive CD4+ CD45RA+ CD45RO- T cells were FACS-sorted out of thawed PBMCs. After sorting, cells were fixed, and RNA was extracted with the RNeasy FFPE kit and then with the RNeasy Micro kit. This specimen consisted of CD45RA+ CD4+ T cells from PBMCs, pooled from several time points, obtained from a donor given antiretroviral therapy, either interrupted or continuous. Sample cell subset or site, as interpreted from the label and publication: naive CD4+ CD45RA+ CD45RO- T cells. This TCR derives from a pool of human donors with HIV.

The base sequence is TGCGCCAGCAGCTTGGCACAGGGGAAAAATTCACCCCTCCACTTT. Translated, this gives CASSLAQGKNSPLHF. The V and J genes are TRBV5-1 and TRBJ1-6, with 7 central nucleotides matching TRBD1. For CDR1 and CDR2, the germline V gene lists SGHRS and YFSETQ. Trimming removed 0 bases from V and 7 bases from J; the gene matches leave 4 bases unexplained. The CDR3 goes from the cysteine to the phenylalanine over 15 residues. This entry keeps only the CDR3 DNA: 45 bases, framed from base 1. Full variable domain (CDR3 extended with the reference TRBV5-1 and TRBJ1-6 proteins): KAGVTQTPRYLIKTRGQQVTLSCSPISGHRSVSWYQQTPGQGLQFLFEYFSETQRNKGNFPGRFSGRQFSNSRSEMNVSTLELGDSALYLCASSLAQGKNSPLHFGNGTRLTVT.